These 25 T cell receptor beta chains were all obtained from the same sample, sequenced in a study of blood T cell repertoires in COVID-19 (dated by TCRdb to between 2020 and 2021). The library was produced with the immunoSEQ multiplex PCR assay. In its TCRdb copy, this immuneACCESS table keeps in-frame sequences only and misses some clones. Where compared with another copy, unresolved V genes explain less than half of these, and the others have no known cause. This sample has 280,000 or so clones in its table, and approximately 83% of those were observed once. The ten top clones hold around 2.2% of the sample. Sequenced input: PBMCs or T cells enriched from blood (not recorded which). These receptors were obtained from a man between 25 and 39 years old who had recovered from COVID-19.

The rearrangement joins TRBV4-3 to TRBJ1-5, with D possibly matching TRBD1 (5 bases). CDR1 is LGHNA and CDR2 is YSLEER in the germline V gene. The germline V and J ends were trimmed by 0 bases and 7 bases, with 16 bases remaining between them. The length of the CDR3 is 16 residues. CDR3 in amino acids: CASSQDLKEGNQPQHF. CDR3 nucleotide sequence: TGCGCCAGCAGCCAAGATCTCAAGGAGGGGAACCAGCCCCAGCATTTT.

The chain employs TRBV15 and TRBJ1-5, with 7 bases that match TRBD1. The CDR3 contains 16 residues. V trimming: 1 base; J trimming: 1 base; junction bases outside the gene matches: 4. Germline V gene sequence: CDR1 LNHNV, CDR2 YYDKDF (reference sequence). This chain's CDR3 is CATSRAGQRSNQPQHF. The CDR3 region has the DNA TGTGCCACCAGCAGAGCGGGACAGAGAAGCAATCAGCCCCAGCATTTT.

The chain uses TRBV19 and TRBJ1-1; 7 nucleotides match TRBD1. The CDR3 runs to 18 residues. Germline V gene data show CDR1 as LNHDA and CDR2 as SQIVND (reference sequence). Trimming at V came to 7 bases and at J to 0 bases, leaving 17 bases not matched to a gene. The CDR3 region has the DNA TGTGCCAGTACAGAAAATGGGCAGGGGGTTAGCCTGAACACTGAAGCTTTCTTT. Protein product: CASTENGQGVSLNTEAFF.

This clone was seen only a few times. The genes are TRBV7-2 and TRBJ1-1, with D uncertain. This CDR3 is 12 amino acids long. V was clipped by 9 bases and J by 1 base, with 9 bases between them. Germline CDR1 is SGHTA and CDR2 is FQGNSA. The CDR3 nucleotides are TGTGCCAGTAGTCGGTGGAACACTGAAGCTTTCTTT. Its protein is CASSRWNTEAFF.

This rearrangement joins TRBV7-6 to TRBJ1-4, with D maybe TRBD1 (5 bases). Germline-derived CDR1 and CDR2 are SGHVS and FNYEAQ. V lost 2 bases, J lost 7 bases, and 11 bases lay in between. This CDR3 contains 14 residues. CDR3 protein: CASSLSGLGEKLFF. DNA for the CDR3: TGTGCCAGCAGCTTATCAGGGTTGGGTGAAAAACTGTTTTTT.

The chain recombines TRBV6-5 with TRBJ2-6; D not resolved. The length of the CDR3 is 13 residues. Germline lookup yields CDR1 MNHEY and CDR2 SVGAGI. V gave up 11 bases and J gave up 0 bases, with 8 bases separating them. The CDR3 reads CAGEFSGANVLTF. CDR3 nucleotide sequence: TGTGCCGGAGAGTTCTCTGGGGCCAACGTCCTGACTTTC.

The chain carries TRBV19 and TRBJ2-5; D is possibly TRBD2 (6 bases). This CDR3 has 16 amino acids. V gave up 4 bases and J gave up 5 bases, with 20 bases separating them. Per germline, CDR1 LNHDA and CDR2 SQIVND (reference sequence). The CDR3 spells CASSTAGPGVLETQYF. The DNA of the CDR3 is TGTGCCAGTAGTACGGCGGGACCTGGTGTTCTGGAGACCCAGTACTTC.

The V call is TRBV10-2, the J call TRBJ1-4, with D possibly matching TRBD1 (5 bases). The length of the CDR3 is 15 residues. From germline, CDR1 is WSHSY and CDR2 SAAADI. Trimming removed 2 bases from V and 2 bases from J, with 9 bases in between. The DNA of the CDR3 is TGCGCCAGCAGTGAGAGGGCAGGGACTAATGAAAAACTGTTTTTT. It translates to CASSERAGTNEKLFF.

The rearrangement uses TRBV14 and TRBJ2-6; maybe TRBD1 (5 bases). V was cut by 5 bases and J by 0 bases, with 17 bases left in between. The CDR3 length is 18 residues. Per germline, CDR1 SGHDN and CDR2 FVKESK. Here the CDR3 reads CASSKAIVGHSGANVLTF. CDR3 nucleotides: TGTGCCAGCAGCAAGGCTATAGTGGGGCACTCTGGGGCCAACGTCCTGACTTTC.

This rearrangement joins TRBV30 to TRBJ1-1; D uncertain. From germline, CDR1 is GTSNPN and CDR2 SVGIG (reference sequence). The V gene lost 1 base and the J gene lost 5 bases, with 11 bases spanning the gap. This CDR3 has 13 amino acids. The CDR3 nucleotides are TGTGCCTGGAGTGGCACGGGCGGGACTGAAGCTTTCTTT. This encodes CAWSGTGGTEAFF.

The chain is built from TRBV28 and TRBJ2-3; tentative D call: TRBD1 (6 bases). The CDR3 totals 14 residues. V was shortened by 10 bases and J by 4 bases, with 18 bases between the two germline ends. The germline V gene encodes CDR1 MDHEN and CDR2 SYDVKM. The CDR3 nucleotides are TGTGCCACCCGGACAATACAGGGCGCAGATACGCAGTATTTT. Its protein is CATRTIQGADTQYF.

This chain uses TRBV5-1 with TRBJ1-1; 7 nucleotides agree with TRBD1. V dropped 3 bases and J dropped 1; count of bases not matched to a gene: 6. CDR1 and CDR2 (germline): SGHRS, YFSETQ. The CDR3 has 15 residues. The CDR3 DNA reads TGCGCCAGCAGCTCTGGCGGGGACAGGAACACTGAAGCTTTCTTT. It specifies CASSSGGDRNTEAFF.

The gene calls are TRBV11-2 and TRBJ1-4, with 8 bases that match TRBD1. Germline CDR1 reads SGHAT; CDR2 reads FQNNGV. The CDR3 is 14 residues long. The V and J ends lost 5 bases and 8 bases, in that order; junction bases with no gene match: 7. The CDR3 region is CASSRQGSREKLFF. The CDR3 DNA reads TGTGCCAGCAGCCGACAGGGGAGTCGGGAAAAACTGTTTTTT.

The chain combines TRBV2 with TRBJ1-4, with 7 positions matching TRBD1. The CDR3 covers 14 residues. Losses at the gene ends were 2 bases for V and 7 bases for J; bases not matched to a gene: 4. Germline lookup yields CDR1 SNHLY and CDR2 FYNNEI. This chain's CDR3 is CASSENRGVEKLFF. The DNA for the CDR3 is TGTGCCAGCAGTGAAAACAGGGGAGTTGAAAAACTGTTTTTT.

In its sample, this clone was seen once. The chain links TRBV18 to TRBJ2-5; the match to TRBD1 covers 11 bases. The CDR3 is made up of 15 amino acids. CDR1 and CDR2 (germline): KGHSH, LQKENI. V shed 8 bases, J shed 1 base, and the junction held 6 bases outside the gene matches. In nucleotides, the CDR3 is TGTGCCAGCAACAGCGGACAGGGGGCCCAAGAGACCCAGTACTTC. Protein sequence: CASNSGQGAQETQYF.

The gene calls are TRBV4-1 and TRBJ1-3; 8 bases match TRBD1. Germline CDR1 MGHRA, CDR2 YSYEKL. CDR3 length: 17 residues. Trimming at V came to 0 bases and at J to 3 bases, leaving 7 bases not matched to a gene. The CDR3 coding sequence is TGCGCCAGCAGCCAAGATTGGGGCAGGGGGCTTGGAAACACCATATATTTT. Its protein product is CASSQDWGRGLGNTIYF.

This chain connects TRBV5-1 to TRBJ2-3; D is uncertain. In germline, CDR1 is SGHRS, CDR2 YFSETQ. Trimming stripped 4 bases from V and 3 bases from J, with 6 bases between. The length of the CDR3 is 12 residues. This CDR3 reads CASSAYTDTQYF. The CDR3 nucleotides are TGCGCCAGCAGCGCCTATACAGATACGCAGTATTTT.

The genes are TRBV10-3 and TRBJ2-1, with 10 bases that match TRBD2. Germline CDR1 is ENHRY and CDR2 is SYGVKD. The CDR3 runs 14 residues. The V gene end was trimmed by 3 bases and the J gene end by 6 bases; junction bases not matched to a gene: 2. The CDR3 here is CAISDWTSGNEQFF. The CDR3 coding sequence is TGTGCCATCAGTGATTGGACTAGCGGCAATGAGCAGTTCTTC.

Concerning this clone: Germline is not matched at one junction end, which may reflect a read error. The CDR3 loop reads CARSRGGAEVTGELFF. DNA for the CDR3: TGCGCCCGCAGCCGCGGGGGGGCGGAAGTGACCGGGGAGCTGTTTTTT. J is TRBJ2-2 and V is TRBV5-1, with 9 bases aligning to TRBD2. This CDR3 spans 16 amino acids. Germline V gives CDR1 SGHRS, CDR2 YFSETQ.

The V call is TRBV5-5, the J call TRBJ1-4; the D is unclear. This CDR3 region has 14 residues. Germline-derived CDR1 and CDR2 are SGHKS and YYEKEE (reference sequence). V lost 2 bases, J lost 4 bases, and 9 bases lay in between. The CDR3: CASSFEARNEKLFF. The CDR3 nucleotides are TGTGCCAGCAGCTTTGAGGCGCGTAATGAAAAACTGTTTTTT.

The chain carries TRBV7-8 and TRBJ1-2; D gene unclear. The V gene's germline CDR1 is SGHVS and CDR2 FQNEAQ. Deletions cut 0 bases from V and 3 bases from J, with 17 bases between. CDR3 size: 17 residues. The CDR3 bases are TGTGCCAGCAGCTTAGCGCTAATTGGCAGGTTGGACTATGGCTACACCTTC. This sequence encodes CASSLALIGRLDYGYTF.

This clone has only a few counts. V and J are TRBV5-4 and TRBJ1-6; 7 positions agree with TRBD1. The V gene's germline CDR1 is SGHNT and CDR2 YYREEE (reference sequence). V trimming: 0 bases; J trimming: 7 bases; junction bases outside the gene matches: 1. The CDR3 consists of 14 residues. CDR3 DNA: TGTGCCAGCAGCTTGGAACAGGGGAATTCACCCCTCCACTTT. Translation gives CASSLEQGNSPLHF.

The rearrangement uses TRBV30 and TRBJ2-1; D not certain. Trimming removed 4 bases at V and 0 bases at J, with 10 bases between. This CDR3 contains 14 residues. Germline-derived CDR1 and CDR2 are GTSNPN and SVGIG (reference sequence). The CDR3 sequence is CAWKERSSYNEQFF. The CDR3 DNA reads as TGTGCCTGGAAGGAGAGAAGCTCCTACAATGAGCAGTTCTTC.

V usage is TRBV19 and J usage is TRBJ1-2, with D possibly TRBD1 on 6 matching bases. The germline V gene has CDR1 LNHDA and CDR2 SQIVND (reference sequence). The CDR3 has 14 amino acids. Trimming took 5 bases from V and 4 from J, leaving 14 bases between them. CDR3 nucleotides: TGTGCCAGTAGTCTAACAGGGTCGGTCTATGGCTACACCTTC. Residues: CASSLTGSVYGYTF.

V usage is TRBV30 and J usage is TRBJ1-1; the D is unclear. V was clipped by 3 bases and J by 5 bases, with 16 bases between them. This CDR3 spans 14 amino acids. Germline CDR1 and CDR2: GTSNPN and SVGIG (reference sequence). The DNA for the CDR3 is TGTGCCTGGAGGAAAACCGGGTCACAAACTGAAGCTTTCTTT. Protein sequence: CAWRKTGSQTEAFF.